The subject of this entry is one T cell receptor (beta chain). The sample is drawn from a study of blood T cell repertoires in COVID-19. Source study methods: Estimated nucleated cell counts came from reference gene primer amplification. Profiled with immunoSEQ multiplex PCR; TCRdb holds only in-frame clones, not every one. V and J calls and clone size come straight from that table; D and trimming were deduced from the DNA. The sample yields around 160,000 clones, less than 90% seen once. V shed 1 base, J shed 3 bases, and the junction held 5 bases outside the gene matches. The CDR3 is 15 amino acids. Germline values: CDR1 SGHRS, CDR2 YFSETQ.

The sequence derives from a woman in her fifties or sixties who had been exposed to COVID-19. The V and J genes are TRBV5-1 and TRBJ2-7; 9 bases agree with TRBD1. The sequenced sample consisted of PBMCs or T cells enriched from blood (not recorded which). CDR3: CASSLSGTGNYEQYF. As DNA, the CDR3 is TGCGCCAGCAGCTTGAGCGGGACAGGGAACTACGAGCAGTACTTC.